What follows describes a single TCR beta chain. This clonotype has only a few counts. The specificity of this receptor is unknown. There are no base qualities to consult, and no much larger clone falls within one base. Measured from the cysteine to the phenylalanine, the CDR3 is 14 residues long. The sequence is cut down to CDR3 DNA, 42 bases in frame from base 1. A distance of 8 bases separates the germline ends of V and J, which lose 2 bases and 1 base respectively. For CDR1 and CDR2, the germline V gene lists MNHEY and SVGAGI. This entry comes from a study of T-cell memory formation after mild COVID-19 (dated by TCRdb to 2020 to 2022). With regard to the full study: Most TCR sequence clusters were specific to one of the two donors. Longitudinal TCRalpha and TCRbeta repertoire sequencing tracked T-cell clones expanding and contracting after mild COVID-19 in two donors. Two young, previously healthy adult volunteers, one female and one male, were included in the cohort.

Ficoll-Paque density gradient centrifugation was used to isolate PBMCs. TCRdb records Illumina NovaSeq 6000 as the sequencer. TCRalpha and TCRbeta cDNA libraries were built by 5'RACE with constant-segment primers, adding sample barcodes and unique molecular identifiers. Trizol reagent was used to extract RNA from every sample. Amplification of the libraries took two PCR steps, and the second step added a second sample barcode plus Illumina TruSeq adapters. The libraries were sequenced on an Illumina NovaSeq using 2 x 150 bp paired-end reads. The source study handled its data this way. The reads were demultiplexed and collapsed into UMI-guided consensus sequences using migec v1.2.7. With mixcr v2.1.11, UMI consensuses were aligned to TRA and TRB V and J templates and assembled into clonotypes. Clonotypes were classified as expanded or contracted when called significant by both edgeR and NoisET, with noise models trained on biological replicates. For edgeR calls, the thresholds were a false discovery rate-adjusted p below 0.01 and a log2 fold-change of 1. As an exploratory analysis of dynamics, max-normalized trajectories of the 1000 most abundant clonotypes were examined with PCA combined with hierarchical clustering. Separately sequenced CD4+ and CD8+ repertoires were used to assign a CD4 or CD8 phenotype to each responding clone. TCRdb took the public reads, trimmed them with fastp at Q25, ran MiXCR for clone calling and kept in-frame beta chains. Each CDR3 protein gets just one entry, which takes the most common genes and DNA from the rows behind it. These V and J calls originate from TCRdb's pipeline instead of the authors' own analysis. The sample includes about 390,000 distinct CDR3 sequences, with 15% to 20% observed a single time. Of the sample, 20% to 25% falls within the top ten clones.

Broad study findings and their caveats: Some responding clones were detected in pre-infection memory, suggesting pre-existing cross-reactive memory T cells joined the SARS-CoV-2 response. SARS-CoV-2 specificity of the second-wave clones peaking on day 37 was not confirmed. From day 15 to 85, contracting clones showed balanced CD4/CD8 phenotypes, whereas a second wave of clones that expanded from day 15 to 37 leaned towards CD4+. Contracting CD4+ clones appeared mostly in the CM and EM memory subsets, whereas CD8+ clones were enriched in EMRA. Only a couple of mild cases were covered by the study, and larger cohorts that include severe cases with pre-infection samples were considered necessary.

The V gene is TRBV6-5 and the J gene is TRBJ2-5; no D gene can be assigned with confidence. The sample taken for sequencing was PBMCs or a T cell subset sorted from them (not recorded which). The source of this sequence is a man aged 18 to 29 who had mild COVID-19 (a few samples of this study predate the infection). The sample titles of this study are shuffled in the database, so cell type and time point are left out; the donor was told from shared clones. The CDR3 protein is CASSYSAGQETQYF. The nucleotides read TGTGCCAGCAGTTACAGTGCAGGCCAAGAGACCCAGTACTTC.